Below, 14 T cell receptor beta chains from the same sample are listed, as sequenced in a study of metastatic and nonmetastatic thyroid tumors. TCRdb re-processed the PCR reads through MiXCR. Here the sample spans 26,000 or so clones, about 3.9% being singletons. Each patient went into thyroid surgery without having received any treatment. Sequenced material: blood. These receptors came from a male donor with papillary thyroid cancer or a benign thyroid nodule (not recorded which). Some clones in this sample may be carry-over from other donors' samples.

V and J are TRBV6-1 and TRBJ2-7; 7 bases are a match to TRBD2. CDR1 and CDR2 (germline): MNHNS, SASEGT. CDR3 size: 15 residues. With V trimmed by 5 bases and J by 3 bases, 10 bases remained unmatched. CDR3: CASSLLAERGYEQYF. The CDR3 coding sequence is TGTGCCAGCAGTCTGCTAGCGGAGAGGGGCTACGAGCAGTACTTC.

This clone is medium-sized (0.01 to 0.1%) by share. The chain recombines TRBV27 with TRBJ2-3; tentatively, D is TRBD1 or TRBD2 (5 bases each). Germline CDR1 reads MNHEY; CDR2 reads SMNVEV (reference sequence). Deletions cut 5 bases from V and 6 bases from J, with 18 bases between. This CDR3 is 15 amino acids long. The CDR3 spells CASSPGDPRTDTQYF. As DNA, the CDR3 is TGTGCCAGCAGTCCTGGGGACCCACGGACGGATACGCAGTATTTT.

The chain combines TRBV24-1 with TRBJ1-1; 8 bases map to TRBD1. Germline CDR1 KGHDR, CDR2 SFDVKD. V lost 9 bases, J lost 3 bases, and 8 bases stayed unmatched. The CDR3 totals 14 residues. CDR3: CATSSGTGHTEAFF. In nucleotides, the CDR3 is TGTGCCACCTCCTCCGGGACAGGACACACTGAAGCTTTCTTT.

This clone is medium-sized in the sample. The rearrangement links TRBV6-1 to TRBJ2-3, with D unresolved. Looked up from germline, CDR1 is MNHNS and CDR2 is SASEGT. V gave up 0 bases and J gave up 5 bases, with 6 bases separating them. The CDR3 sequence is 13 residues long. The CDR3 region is CASSEALGDTQYF. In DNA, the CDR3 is TGTGCCAGCAGTGAAGCTCTGGGAGATACGCAGTATTTT.

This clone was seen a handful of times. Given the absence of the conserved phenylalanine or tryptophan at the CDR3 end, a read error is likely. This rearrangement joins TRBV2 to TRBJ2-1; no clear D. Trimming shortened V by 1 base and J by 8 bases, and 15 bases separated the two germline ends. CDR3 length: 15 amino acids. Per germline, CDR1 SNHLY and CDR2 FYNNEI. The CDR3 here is CASSEGLVLAYEQFL. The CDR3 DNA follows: TGTGCCAGCAGTGAAGGGTTGGTTCTTGCGTATGAGCAGTTCCTC.

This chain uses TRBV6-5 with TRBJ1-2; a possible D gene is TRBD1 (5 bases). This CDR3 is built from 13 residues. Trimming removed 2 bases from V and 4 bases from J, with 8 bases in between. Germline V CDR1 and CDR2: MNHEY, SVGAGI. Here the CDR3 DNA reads TGTGCCAGCAGTTACGGGGGGGGCTATGGCTACACCTTC. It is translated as CASSYGGGYGYTF.

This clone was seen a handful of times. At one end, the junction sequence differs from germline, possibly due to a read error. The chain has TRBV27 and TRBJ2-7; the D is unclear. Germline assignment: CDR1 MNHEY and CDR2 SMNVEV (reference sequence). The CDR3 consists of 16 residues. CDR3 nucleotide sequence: TGTGCCAGCATTTTATCGTTGGGCCAGCGCTCCTACGAGCAGTACTTC. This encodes CASILSLGQRSYEQYF.

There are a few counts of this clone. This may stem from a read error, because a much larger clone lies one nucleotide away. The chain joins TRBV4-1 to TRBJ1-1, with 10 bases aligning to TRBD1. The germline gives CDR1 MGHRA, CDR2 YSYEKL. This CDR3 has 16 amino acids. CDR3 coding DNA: TGCCCCAGCAGCCACAGACAGGGGGCTATGAACACTGAAGCTTTCTTT. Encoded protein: CPSSHRQGAMNTEAFF.

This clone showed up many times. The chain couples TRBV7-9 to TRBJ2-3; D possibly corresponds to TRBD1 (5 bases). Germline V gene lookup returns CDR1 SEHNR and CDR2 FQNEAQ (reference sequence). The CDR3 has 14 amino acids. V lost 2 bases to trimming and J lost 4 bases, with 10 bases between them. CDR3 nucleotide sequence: TGTGCCAGCAGCTTAATCCAGGGCCCAGATACGCAGTATTTT. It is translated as CASSLIQGPDTQYF.

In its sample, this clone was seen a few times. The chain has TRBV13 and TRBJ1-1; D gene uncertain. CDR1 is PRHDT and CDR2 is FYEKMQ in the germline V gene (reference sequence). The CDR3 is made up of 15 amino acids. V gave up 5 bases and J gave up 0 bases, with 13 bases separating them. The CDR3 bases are TGTGCCAGCAGCCCTCTCGTAGAGATGAACACTGAAGCTTTCTTT. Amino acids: CASSPLVEMNTEAFF.

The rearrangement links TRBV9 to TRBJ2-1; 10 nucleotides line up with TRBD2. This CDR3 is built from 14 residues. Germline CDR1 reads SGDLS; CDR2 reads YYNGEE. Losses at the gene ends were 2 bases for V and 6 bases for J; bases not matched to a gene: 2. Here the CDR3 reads CASSVTSGANEQFF. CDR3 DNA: TGTGCCAGCAGCGTTACTAGCGGGGCCAATGAGCAGTTCTTC.

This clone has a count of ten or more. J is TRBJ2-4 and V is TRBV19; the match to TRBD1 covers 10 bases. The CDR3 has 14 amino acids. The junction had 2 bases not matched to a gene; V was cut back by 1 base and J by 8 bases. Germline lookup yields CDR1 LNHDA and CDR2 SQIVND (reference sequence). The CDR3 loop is CASSIGQGADIQYF. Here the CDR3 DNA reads TGTGCCAGTAGTATAGGACAGGGGGCAGACATTCAGTACTTC.

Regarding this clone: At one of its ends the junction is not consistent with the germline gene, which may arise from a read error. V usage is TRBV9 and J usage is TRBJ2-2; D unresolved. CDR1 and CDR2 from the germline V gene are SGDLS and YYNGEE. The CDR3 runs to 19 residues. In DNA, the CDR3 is TGTGCCAGCAGCGTAGCTGGGGTCCGTCTAGTGTCGAACACCGTGGAGCTGTTTTTT. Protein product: CASSVAGVRLVSNTVELFF.

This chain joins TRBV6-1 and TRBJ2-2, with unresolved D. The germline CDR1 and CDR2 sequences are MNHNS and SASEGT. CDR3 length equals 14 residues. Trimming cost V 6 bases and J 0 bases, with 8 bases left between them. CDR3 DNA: TGTGCCAGCAGGACTGCCTCGAACACCGGGGAGCTGTTTTTT. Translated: CASRTASNTGELFF.